The clone carrying this T cell receptor beta chain was observed many times. Its specificity is not known. This entry belongs to a study of sequential checkpoint blockade in melanoma. Study-wide context: Patients were randomized 1:1 to nivolumab-then-ipilimumab or ipilimumab-then-nivolumab first-line. Both treatment sequences were followed by maintenance nivolumab. 75 to 95 pretreatment tumor DNA samples were TCRβ immunosequenced.

Per germline, CDR1 SGHNT and CDR2 YENEEA. Trimming shortened V by 4 bases and J by 6 bases, and 16 bases separated the two germline ends. CDR3 length: 15 amino acids. Treatment in this sample: randomized to nivolumab then ipilimumab (arm A) or the reverse (arm B). The repertoire was sequenced with immunoSEQ multiplex PCR; TCRdb's copy has only in-frame clones and lacks some. The sample has under 6,000 clones; about 25% are singletons. Overall study findings and caveats: T-cell fraction and clonality followed PD-L1 and CD8+ counts, not mutational load.

V gene TRBV11-3 combines with J gene TRBJ1-5, with a possible D match to TRBD1 (6 bases). The sample was tumor tissue (inferred from file names), taken from a patient given nivolumab and ipilimumab in sequence. The source of this sequence is a human donor with melanoma. CDR3 residues: CASSSARQVLQPQHF. Written as DNA, the CDR3 is TGTGCCAGCAGCTCGGCGCGACAGGTTCTTCAGCCCCAGCATTTT.